Listed here are 18 T cell receptor beta chains from one sample, sequenced in a study of blood T cell repertoires in COVID-19. Data came from immunoSEQ multiplex PCR; TCRdb stores just in-frame clones and leaves some out. Of 55,000 to 75,000 clones listed, roughly three quarters were seen once; the top ten hold around 16%. The sequencing sample was made of peripheral blood. The origin of the receptors is a man older than 75 with acute or convalescent COVID-19.

The rearrangement joins TRBV9 to TRBJ1-1; D gene unclear. V was clipped by 4 bases and J by 3 bases, with 13 bases between them. CDR3 size: 14 residues. Germline values: CDR1 SGDLS, CDR2 YYNGEE. The CDR3 reads CASSKRGADTEAFF. The DNA of the CDR3 is TGTGCCAGCAGCAAACGGGGTGCGGACACTGAAGCTTTCTTT.

J is TRBJ1-1 and V is TRBV2, with D tentatively TRBD1 (6 bases). The CDR3 loop spans 14 amino acids. Germline V CDR1 and CDR2: SNHLY, FYNNEI. The ends were cut back, 4 bases at V and 6 bases at J, with 15 bases in the middle. CDR3 sequence (DNA): TGTGCCAGCAGTGTACTAAGGGGGTTGCCTGAAGCTTTCTTT. Its translation: CASSVLRGLPEAFF.

The chain couples TRBV4-2 to TRBJ2-7; D unclear. The V end was cut by 1 base, the J end by 2 bases, with 15 bases between. The CDR3 spans 16 residues. CDR1 and CDR2 (germline): LGHNA, YNFKEQ. This CDR3 reads CASSQGSGSGTYEQYF. The CDR3 bases are TGTGCCAGCAGCCAAGGGTCCGGGTCCGGTACCTACGAGCAGTACTTC.

This clone has only a few counts. V is TRBV27 and J is TRBJ2-7; possibly TRBD1 for D (6 bases). The CDR3 has 14 amino acids. CDR1 is MNHEY, CDR2 SMNVEV, per germline (reference sequence). Deletions cut 11 bases from V and 3 bases from J, with 20 bases between. CDR3 in DNA: TGTGCCGACACAGGGAGTGAGATTGTCTACGAGCAGTACTTC. Translating gives CADTGSEIVYEQYF.

The V gene is TRBV6-6, the J gene TRBJ2-2; D ambiguous. Trimming shortened V by 0 bases and J by 1 base, and 6 bases separated the two germline ends. Germline values: CDR1 MNHNY, CDR2 SVGAGI (reference sequence). This CDR3 is 15 amino acids long. The CDR3 reads CASSYSPENTGELFF. The CDR3 DNA reads as TGTGCCAGCAGTTACTCGCCAGAGAACACCGGGGAGCTGTTTTTT.

The chain combines TRBV7-6 with TRBJ1-1, with no clear D. The CDR3 is made up of 14 amino acids. V lost 5 bases, J lost 0 bases, and 10 bases lay in between. Germline V gives CDR1 SGHVS, CDR2 FNYEAQ. DNA for the CDR3: TGTGCCAGCAGCCCCACGGGTCTGAACACTGAAGCTTTCTTT. It yields the protein CASSPTGLNTEAFF.

Concerning this clone: Other DNA sequences of this sample code for an identical CDR3. The chain uses TRBV30 and TRBJ1-2; maybe TRBD1 (5 bases). Trimming took 0 bases from V and 5 from J, leaving 10 bases between them. The CDR3 extends over 13 amino acids. Germline loops: CDR1 GTSNPN, CDR2 SVGIG (reference sequence). The CDR3 sequence: CAWSVLRGYGYTF. The CDR3 nucleotides are TGTGCCTGGAGTGTACTAAGGGGATATGGCTACACCTTC.

This clone has just one count. The rearrangement uses TRBV27 and TRBJ2-7; 9 bases align to TRBD1. The CDR3 is 15 amino acids. Germline assignment: CDR1 MNHEY and CDR2 SMNVEV (reference sequence). J lost 6 bases, V lost 4 bases, and 10 bases had no gene match. CDR3 amino acids: CASSSTRDREREQYF. The CDR3 nucleotides read TGTGCCAGCAGTTCAACCCGGGACAGGGAACGCGAGCAGTACTTC.

The V gene is TRBV25-1, the J gene TRBJ2-2; 10 bases line up with TRBD2. The germline V gene encodes CDR1 MGHDK and CDR2 SYGVNS. CDR3 length: 16 amino acids. Trimming at V came to 6 bases and at J to 8 bases, leaving 12 bases not matched to a gene. CDR3 in DNA: TGTGCCAGCAGCCCCCGGGTAGCGGGAGGATTTGGGGAGCTGTTTTTT. Protein sequence: CASSPRVAGGFGELFF.

The chain links TRBV19 to TRBJ1-5; D ambiguous. V lost 7 bases and J lost 0, with 10 bases in between. The CDR3 sequence is 14 residues long. Germline V gene lookup returns CDR1 LNHDA and CDR2 SQIVND (reference sequence). In DNA, the CDR3 is TGTGCCAGTACTACAGCTTATAGCAATCAGCCCCAGCATTTT. It yields the protein CASTTAYSNQPQHF.

The rearrangement joins TRBV24-1 to TRBJ1-2; 8 positions agree with TRBD1. CDR1 KGHDR and CDR2 SFDVKD come from the germline V gene. The CDR3 is made up of 14 amino acids. V lost 7 bases, J lost 3 bases, and 6 bases stayed unmatched. The DNA of the CDR3 is TGTGCCACCAGCCAGGGGGCAAGGGACTATGGCTACACCTTC. Its protein is CATSQGARDYGYTF.

This chain uses TRBV28 with TRBJ2-7; TRBD1 matches 8 bases. This CDR3 is 16 amino acids long. From germline, CDR1 is MDHEN and CDR2 SYDVKM. With V trimmed by 3 bases and J by 0 bases, 7 bases remained unmatched. In nucleotides, the CDR3 is TGTGCCAGCAGTTTGATGACAGGGGTGAGCTCCTACGAGCAGTACTTC. It yields the protein CASSLMTGVSSYEQYF.

The V and J genes are TRBV18 and TRBJ2-3; D not certain. The CDR3 totals 13 residues. Looked up from germline, CDR1 is KGHSH and CDR2 is LQKENI. Trimming took off 0 bases at V and 5 bases at J, with 6 bases between the two ends. Written as DNA, the CDR3 is TGTGCCAGCTCACCACCTTCAGGAGATACGCAGTATTTT. Translated, it gives CASSPPSGDTQYF. The full variable domain, completed using reference TRBV18 and TRBJ2-3, is NAGVMQNPRHLVRRRGQEARLRCSPMKGHSHVYWYRQLPEEGLKFMVYLQKENIIDESGMPKERFSAEFPKEGPSILRIQQVVRGDSAAYFCASSPPSGDTQYFGPGTRLTVL.

This clone has just a few counts. The chain joins TRBV18 to TRBJ2-2; 11 nucleotides line up with TRBD1. Germline V CDR1 and CDR2: KGHSH, LQKENI. V lost 5 bases, J lost 4 bases, and 3 bases stayed unmatched. The CDR3 runs 15 residues. DNA for the CDR3: TGTGCCAGCTCAACGGGGACAGGGGGCACCGGGGAGCTGTTTTTT. Protein product: CASSTGTGGTGELFF.

J is TRBJ2-3 and V is TRBV6-2 or TRBV6-3; D is undetermined. V lost 2 bases, J lost 6 bases, and 12 bases lay in between. The CDR3 has 14 residues. Germline lookup yields CDR1 MNHEY and CDR2 SVGEGT. The CDR3 DNA is TGTGCCAGCAGTTACGAGGATGTGACGGATACGCAGTATTTT. Translating gives CASSYEDVTDTQYF.

The rearrangement links TRBV29-1 to TRBJ2-1, with 7 bases lining up with TRBD2. V lost 3 bases, J lost 10 bases, and 12 bases stayed unmatched. The CDR3 runs 14 residues. Germline V gene data show CDR1 as SQVTM and CDR2 as ANQGSEA. The CDR3 spells CSVESEGLQWEQFF. In DNA, the CDR3 is TGCAGCGTTGAGAGTGAGGGACTACAATGGGAGCAGTTCTTC.

The J gene is TRBJ1-4, the V gene TRBV5-1, with 9 bases fitting TRBD1. Germline CDR1 reads SGHRS; CDR2 reads YFSETQ. V was clipped by 4 bases and J by 6 bases; unmatched bases: 7. The CDR3 is 15 residues long. CDR3: CASSQQGARDEKLFF. The CDR3, as DNA: TGCGCCAGCAGCCAACAGGGGGCTAGAGATGAAAAACTGTTTTTT.

This clone was detected a few times. The V gene is TRBV7-6, the J gene TRBJ2-7; 13 nucleotides agree with TRBD2. Germline V gene sequence: CDR1 SGHVS, CDR2 FNYEAQ. J gave up 0 bases and V 1 base, and 12 bases lay outside the gene matches. The CDR3 contains 20 residues. CDR3 bases: TGTGCCAGCAGCTTAGACCGAGCGGGACTAGCGGGAAGGAGCTCCTACGAGCAGTACTTC. Protein sequence: CASSLDRAGLAGRSSYEQYF.